This TCR beta chain was documented in a study of T cell responses to AZD1222 COVID-19 vaccine. Findings and caveats of the study: Most donors were white British and more were female, and clonal diversity was possibly underestimated. Recipients of AZD1222 seropositive at baseline numbered only 5 or 6. It was only after the peak T cell response that any repertoires were sampled. Researchers report vaccine-associated CD4 TCRs spanning spike, with dominance at 160-218 and 743-854.

Looked up from germline, CDR1 is MGHDK and CDR2 is SYGVNS. J was trimmed by 3 bases and V by 4 bases; bases with no gene match: 4. This CDR3 has 15 amino acids. Profiling relied on immunoSEQ multiplex PCR, and the TCRdb table lists in-frame clones only, not all of them. The sample comprises 150,000 to 200,000 clones, 91% of which are singletons, and about 3.5% rests with the top ten. As concerns this clone: Its antigen is not known.

The TCR was taken from an adult who received the AZD1222 COVID-19 vaccine. This sequence joins TRBV25-1 and TRBJ1-4, with TRBD1 matching over 8 bases. The specimen comprised peripheral blood, sampled 28 days after the second AZD1222 dose. The CDR3 here is CASSADRAANEKLFF. The CDR3 DNA reads TGTGCCAGCAGTGCGGACAGGGCGGCTAATGAAAAACTGTTTTTT.